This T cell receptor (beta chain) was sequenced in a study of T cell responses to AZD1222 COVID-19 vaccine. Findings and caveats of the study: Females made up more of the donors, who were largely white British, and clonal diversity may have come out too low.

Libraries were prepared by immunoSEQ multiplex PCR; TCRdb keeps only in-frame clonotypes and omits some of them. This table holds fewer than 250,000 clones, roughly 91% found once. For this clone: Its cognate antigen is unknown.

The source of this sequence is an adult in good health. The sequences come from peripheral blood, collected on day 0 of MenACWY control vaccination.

This CDR3 is CASSQDRQAYGYTF. The CDR3 DNA is TGCGCCAGCAGCCAAGATAGGCAGGCCTATGGCTACACCTTC. The chain is built from TRBV4-1 and TRBJ1-2; no clear D gene. The CDR3 sequence is 14 residues long. Trimming removed 0 bases at V and 4 bases at J, with 9 bases between. The V gene's germline CDR1 is MGHRA and CDR2 YSYEKL.